This entry lists 22 T cell receptor beta chains sequenced from one sample in a study of blood T cells in healthy people across ages. A second roughly 6 to 11 cycle PCR used barcoded and J-beta primers. TCRdb re-called the 5' RACE reads through MiXCR, storing one row per CDR3 protein. Of about 1.4 million distinct CDR3 sequences listed, approximately 59% were seen once; the top ten hold 6.5% to 8.5%. The sequenced material came from blood. Receptors originate from a man between 18 and 29 years old in good health.

The chain couples TRBV7-8 to TRBJ2-5; D remains unclear. From germline, CDR1 is SGHVS and CDR2 FQNEAQ. Between the trimmed V and J ends, which lost 1 base and 5 bases, there was a span of 11 bases. The CDR3 is made up of 14 amino acids. The CDR3 DNA sequence: TGTGCCAGCAGCTTAGGAAGTATTAGGGAGACCCAGTACTTC. Protein product: CASSLGSIRETQYF. The whole variable domain, remainder taken from reference TRBV7-8 and TRBJ2-5, is GAGVSQSPRYKVAKRGQDVALRCDPISGHVSLFWYQQALGQGPEFLTYFQNEAQLDKSGLPSDRFFAERPEGSVSTLKIQRTQQEDSAVYLCASSLGSIRETQYFGPGTRLLVL.

This clonotype was seen at least ten times. The chain carries TRBV20-1 and TRBJ2-7, with 12 bases identical to TRBD2. The ends lost 6 bases at V and 7 bases at J; junction bases unmatched: 7. CDR3 length equals 13 residues. Germline V CDR1 and CDR2: DFQATT, SNEGSKA (reference sequence). The chain's CDR3 is CSAGLAGISEQYF. DNA for the CDR3: TGCAGTGCAGGACTAGCGGGAATCAGTGAGCAGTACTTC.

CDR3 nucleotides: TGTGCCACCAGCAGGACCTACAATGAGCAGTTCTTC. Its protein is CATSRTYNEQFF. This chain joins TRBV15 and TRBJ2-1, with unresolved D. Germline CDR1 LNHNV, CDR2 YYDKDF (reference sequence). This CDR3 has 12 amino acids. Trimming left V 3 bases short and J 2 bases short, with 2 bases between.

The chain carries TRBV12-3 or TRBV12-4 and TRBJ1-5; TRBD1 matches 7 bases. The CDR3 is 14 residues long. V trimming: 6 bases; J trimming: 6 bases; junction bases outside the gene matches: 8. The CDR3 reads CASRSTGTRQPQHF. CDR3 bases: TGTGCCAGCAGATCGACAGGGACGCGTCAGCCCCAGCATTTT.

In its sample, this clonotype was seen many times. The V and J genes are TRBV20-1 and TRBJ2-7; no clear D. Trimming removed 6 bases from V and 2 bases from J, with 14 bases in between. CDR1 and CDR2 (germline): DFQATT, SNEGSKA (reference sequence). The length of the CDR3 is 13 residues. The CDR3 reads CSALKSEPYEQYF. The CDR3 coding sequence is TGCAGTGCCCTAAAGAGCGAACCCTACGAGCAGTACTTC.

This clonotype was counted between two and nine times. The chain recombines TRBV29-1 with TRBJ2-7, with D possibly TRBD1 on 6 matching bases. CDR1 SQVTM and CDR2 ANQGSEA come from the germline V gene. V dropped 5 bases and J dropped 2 bases, with 16 bases sitting between them. The CDR3 length is 14 residues. CDR3 region: CSVSFDRQTYEQYF. As DNA, the CDR3 is TGCAGCGTTTCCTTTGACAGGCAGACCTACGAGCAGTACTTC.

This clonotype has just a few counts. The CDR3 here is CASSLLSQGDQYF. The CDR3 DNA sequence: TGCGCCAGCAGCTTGCTCTCTCAGGGAGACCAGTACTTC. The chain recombines TRBV5-1 with TRBJ2-5; D is perhaps TRBD1 or TRBD2 (5 bases each). Trimming cost V 1 base and J 10 bases, with 14 bases left between them. The CDR3 extends over 13 amino acids. The germline CDR1 and CDR2 sequences are SGHRS and YFSETQ.

This clonotype was seen a few times. V and J are TRBV5-1 and TRBJ2-3, with a weak D call TRBD2 (5 bases). The ends were cut back, 4 bases at V and 6 bases at J, with 12 bases in the middle. The CDR3 is 13 residues long. CDR1 SGHRS and CDR2 YFSETQ come from the germline V gene. Here the CDR3 reads CASSQLADDTQYF. CDR3 nucleotide sequence: TGCGCCAGCAGCCAGCTAGCAGACGATACGCAGTATTTT.

J is TRBJ2-1 and V is TRBV20-1, with D possibly being TRBD2 (5 bases). In germline, CDR1 is DFQATT, CDR2 SNEGSKA (reference sequence). CDR3 length: 14 residues. V was cut by 6 bases and J by 4 bases, with 16 bases left in between. The CDR3 is CSAEPRARYNEQFF. Written as DNA, the CDR3 is TGCAGTGCCGAGCCGCGGGCGAGGTACAATGAGCAGTTCTTC.

Only a few counts were recorded for this clonotype. The chain couples TRBV29-1 to TRBJ2-1; no reliable D call. Per germline, CDR1 SQVTM and CDR2 ANQGSEA. V lost 6 bases, J lost 3 bases, and 15 bases lay in between. This CDR3 has 14 residues. In nucleotides, the CDR3 is TGCAGCGTCCCGCTCCAGAACTACTACAATGAGCAGTTCTTC. Its translation: CSVPLQNYYNEQFF.

Remarks on this clonotype: Germline is not matched at one junction end, which may reflect a read error. The CDR3 bases are TGTGCCAGCTCGCCAAGTAAGTTGAACACTAAAGCTTTCTTT. It yields the protein CASSPSKLNTKAFF. The chain combines TRBV18 with TRBJ1-1, with no clear D. Germline V gene sequence: CDR1 KGHSH, CDR2 LQKENI. This CDR3 is built from 14 residues. The whole variable domain, filled in from reference TRBV18 and TRBJ1-1, reads NAGVMQNPRHLVRRRGQEARLRCSPMKGHSHVYWYRQLPEEGLKFMVYLQKENIIDESGMPKERFSAEFPKEGPSILRIQQVVRGDSAAYFCASSPSKLNTKAFFGQGTRLTVV.

The chain is built from TRBV10-3 and TRBJ1-1; D unresolved. V was clipped by 0 bases and J by 0 bases, with 8 bases between them. The germline gives CDR1 ENHRY, CDR2 SYGVKD. CDR3 length: 15 residues. This CDR3 is CAISESIRMNTEAFF. The CDR3 coding sequence is TGTGCCATCAGTGAGTCGATCCGGATGAACACTGAAGCTTTCTTT.

Concerning this clonotype: Its ends do not fully match the called genes, so a read error is possible. CDR3 sequence (DNA): TGTGTCAGCACACCGGGCGACACTGAAGCTTTCTTT. Its translation: CVSTPGDTEAFF. J is TRBJ1-1 and V is TRBV7-9; D gene ambiguous. The CDR3 has 12 amino acids. Germline CDR1 and CDR2: SEHNR and FQNEAQ (reference sequence).

This clonotype was picked up a small number of times. The chain carries TRBV2 and TRBJ2-1; 12 positions match TRBD2. This CDR3 comprises 14 residues. CDR1 is SNHLY and CDR2 is FYNNEI in the germline V gene. J lost 4 bases, V lost 6 bases, and 1 base had no gene match. CDR3 residues: CASRGLAGYNEQFF. CDR3 bases: TGTGCCAGCAGAGGACTAGCGGGATACAATGAGCAGTTCTTC.

This chain connects TRBV6-5 to TRBJ1-2; TRBD1 might be the D (5 bases). This CDR3 region has 16 residues. V was trimmed by 0 bases and J by 0 bases, leaving 11 bases between them. The V gene's germline CDR1 is MNHEY and CDR2 SVGAGI. The CDR3 sequence: CASSYSGDSSNYGYTF. The CDR3 nucleotides are TGTGCCAGCAGTTACTCAGGGGATTCATCTAACTATGGCTACACCTTC.

With regard to this clonotype: A read error may account for a junction end that differs from germline. The V and J genes are TRBV4-1 and TRBJ2-3, with 7 bases identical to TRBD2. Germline V gene sequence: CDR1 MGHRA, CDR2 YSYEKL. The CDR3 runs 16 residues. The DNA of the CDR3 is TGCGCCAGCAGCCAATCGCGGCGGGAGCGCACAGACACGCAGTATTTT. Translating gives CASSQSRRERTDTQYF.

This chain joins TRBV27 and TRBJ2-3; no definite D call. This CDR3 is built from 13 residues. The V and J ends lost 8 bases and 5 bases respectively, with 14 bases between them. Per germline, CDR1 MNHEY and CDR2 SMNVEV (reference sequence). The CDR3 DNA sequence: TGTGCCAGCGCCGCGAAGACGCAAGATACGCAGTATTTT. Translated, it gives CASAAKTQDTQYF.

The V call is TRBV6-1, the J call TRBJ2-7, with D tentatively TRBD1 or TRBD2 (5 bases each). Germline V gene data show CDR1 as MNHNS and CDR2 as SASEGT. This CDR3 is 13 amino acids long. Trimming took off 6 bases at V and 6 bases at J, with 15 bases between the two ends. CDR3 nucleotide sequence: TGTGCCAGCAGACTTCGGGGCGACTTCGAGCAGTACTTC. It specifies CASRLRGDFEQYF.

In nucleotides, the CDR3 is TGTGCCAGCAGTTTGGACAGCTTAGGTTCACCCCTCCACTTT. Its protein is CASSLDSLGSPLHF. The chain links TRBV12-3 or TRBV12-4 to TRBJ1-6; tentative D call: TRBD1 (6 bases). V dropped 3 bases and J dropped 9 bases, with 12 bases sitting between them. There are 14 residues in the CDR3.

This clonotype was detected only a few times. The chain has TRBV7-9 and TRBJ2-5, with D perhaps TRBD1 (6 bases). The CDR3 has 14 residues. V lost 0 bases, J lost 5 bases, and 10 bases lay in between. CDR1 SEHNR and CDR2 FQNEAQ come from the germline V gene (reference sequence). CDR3: CASSLAMGAETQYF. The DNA of the CDR3 is TGTGCCAGCAGCTTAGCGATGGGGGCGGAGACCCAGTACTTC. Full variable domain (remainder filled in from reference TRBV7-9 and TRBJ2-5): DTGVSQNPRHKITKRGQNVTFRCDPISEHNRLYWYRQTLGQGPEFLTYFQNEAQLEKSRLLSDRFSAERPKGSFSTLEIQRTEQGDSAMYLCASSLAMGAETQYFGPGTRLLVL.

This chain uses TRBV6-5 with TRBJ2-7, with 10 nucleotides matching TRBD1. Germline values: CDR1 MNHEY, CDR2 SVGAGI. The CDR3 sequence is 12 residues long. V lost 6 bases to trimming and J lost 9 bases; unmatched junction nucleotides: 5. CDR3 sequence (DNA): TGTGCCAGCAGGAGACAGGGGGCAGGGCAGTACTTC. Translated, it gives CASRRQGAGQYF.

The chain uses TRBV4-1 and TRBJ2-3, with 7 bases aligning to TRBD1. The V segment lost 10 bases and the J segment 2 bases; nucleotides outside the gene matches: 9. Germline assignment: CDR1 MGHRA and CDR2 YSYEKL. The CDR3 is 14 amino acids. The CDR3 DNA follows: TGCGCCACCTCGACAGGGTTCGCCACAGATACGCAGTATTTT. Residues: CATSTGFATDTQYF.